Presented here are 26 T cell receptor beta chains from one specimen sequenced in a study of OX40 agonist ivuxolimab in advanced cancers. Repertoires were generated with immunoSEQ multiplex PCR, while TCRdb's copy carries only in-frame clones and drops some. The profile shows 65,000 to 90,000 clones, about 80% of them singletons. This specimen was CD4+ or CD8+ T cells sorted from blood, taken in a trial of the OX40 agonist ivuxolimab. The origin of the receptors is an adult with an advanced solid tumor such as melanoma, head and neck, liver or kidney cancer.

This clone was observed once. The chain has TRBV11-2 and TRBJ2-5; 13 bases fit TRBD2. In germline, CDR1 is SGHAT, CDR2 FQNNGV. V shed 5 bases, J shed 3 bases, and the junction held 6 bases outside the gene matches. This CDR3 has 16 amino acids. CDR3 in DNA: TGTGCCAGCAGCCAGACACTAGCGGGGGGGGAAGAGACCCAGTACTTC. Translating it yields CASSQTLAGGEETQYF. Combining the CDR3 with reference TRBV11-2 and TRBJ2-5 gives the whole variable domain EAGVAQSPRYKIIEKRQSVAFWCNPISGHATLYWYQQILGQGPKLLIQFQNNGVVDDSQLPKDRFSAERLKGVDSTLKIQPAKLEDSAVYLCASSQTLAGGEETQYFGPGTRLLVL.

The chain recombines TRBV6-5 with TRBJ1-2, with 10 positions matching TRBD1. CDR3 length: 14 residues. V trimming: 4 bases; J trimming: 8 bases; junction bases outside the gene matches: 7. Germline V gene data show CDR1 as MNHEY and CDR2 as SVGAGI. DNA for the CDR3: TGTGCCAGCAGTTTCCTCGGGACAGGGGACGGCTACACCTTC. It codes for CASSFLGTGDGYTF.

V gene TRBV11-3 combines with J gene TRBJ2-1; a weak D match, TRBD1 (6 bases). V was trimmed by 5 bases and J by 5 bases, leaving 10 bases between them. CDR1 and CDR2 (germline): SGHNT, YENEEA. The CDR3 contains 13 residues. The CDR3 DNA sequence: TGTGCCAGCAGCCCCCGGACAGACAATGAGCAGTTCTTC. Encoded protein: CASSPRTDNEQFF.

This chain joins TRBV28 and TRBJ2-1, with TRBD1 matching over 7 bases. The CDR3 loop spans 17 amino acids. The V gene end was trimmed by 5 bases and the J gene end by 0 bases; junction bases not matched to a gene: 10. From germline, CDR1 is MDHEN and CDR2 SYDVKM. The CDR3 coding sequence is TGTGCCAGCAGTCCTCCACAGGGGCCGCTCTCCTACAATGAGCAGTTCTTC. Its protein product is CASSPPQGPLSYNEQFF.

The chain combines TRBV11-2 with TRBJ2-2; D gene ambiguous. Trimming left V 0 bases short and J 0 bases short, with 20 bases between. The CDR3 is made up of 20 amino acids. Germline-derived CDR1 and CDR2 are SGHAT and FQNNGV. Here the CDR3 reads CASSLDRVQDLKANTGELFF. The CDR3, as DNA: TGTGCCAGCAGCTTAGATCGGGTGCAGGACCTTAAAGCGAACACCGGGGAGCTGTTTTTT.

The chain has TRBV27 and TRBJ1-4, with 7 bases aligning to TRBD1. The CDR3 has 16 amino acids. Germline V gives CDR1 MNHEY, CDR2 SMNVEV (reference sequence). The V and J ends lost 2 bases and 4 bases, in that order; junction bases with no gene match: 7. CDR3 sequence reads: CASSLVSTGDNEKLFF. The CDR3 nucleotides read TGTGCCAGCAGTTTAGTTTCTACAGGGGATAATGAAAAACTGTTTTTT.

CDR3 protein: CASSLAGQVGEAFF. The CDR3 region has the DNA TGTGCCAGCAGCTTAGCCGGACAGGTCGGGGAAGCTTTCTTT. This chain uses TRBV7-3 with TRBJ1-1, with 7 bases matching TRBD1. CDR3 length equals 14 residues. The J segment lost 8 bases and the V segment lost 2 bases, leaving 8 bases of the junction unmatched. Looked up from germline, CDR1 is SGHTA and CDR2 is FQGTGA.

This clone was seen just once. The chain carries TRBV5-1 and TRBJ1-3, with 11 bases identical to TRBD1. There are 16 residues in the CDR3. Trimming cost V 3 bases and J 1 base; bases outside gene matches: 3. Looked up from germline, CDR1 is SGHRS and CDR2 is YFSETQ. For the CDR3, the DNA is TGCGCCAGCAGCTCAGGACAGGGGGCATCTGGAAACACCATATATTTT. Its translation is CASSSGQGASGNTIYF.

The chain recombines TRBV11-3 with TRBJ2-5; possible D gene TRBD2, 8 bases. CDR3 length: 15 amino acids. The germline V gene encodes CDR1 SGHNT and CDR2 YENEEA. V gave up 3 bases and J gave up 4 bases, with 15 bases separating them. This CDR3 reads CASSFGGAGGETQYF. The DNA of the CDR3 is TGTGCCAGCAGCTTCGGGGGGGCAGGGGGAGAGACCCAGTACTTC.

This chain uses TRBV6-6 with TRBJ1-2; 9 nucleotides line up with TRBD1. The germline V gene has CDR1 MNHNY and CDR2 SVGAGI (reference sequence). The trim removed 10 bases at V and 7 bases at J, leaving 10 bases unmatched. The CDR3 spans 13 residues. The CDR3 nucleotides are TGTGCCACCCTGCCGGGACAGGGTCGTGGCTACACCTTC. Its translation is CATLPGQGRGYTF.

The J gene is TRBJ2-4, the V gene TRBV27; TRBD1 aligns across 9 bases. Germline CDR1 is MNHEY and CDR2 is SMNVEV (reference sequence). V was clipped by 6 bases and J by 8 bases; unmatched bases: 5. The CDR3 is 13 residues long. The CDR3 coding sequence is TGTGCCAGCAGGACGACAGGGGGGTACATTCAGTACTTC. It codes for CASRTTGGYIQYF.

The rearrangement links TRBV5-1 to TRBJ2-6; D is uncertain. The CDR3 is 17 residues long. Germline V lookup: CDR1 SGHRS, CDR2 YFSETQ. V lost 3 bases and J lost 0, with 13 bases in between. The CDR3 loop reads CASSSMTGSSGANVLTF. Written as DNA, the CDR3 is TGCGCCAGCAGCTCAATGACGGGCAGCTCTGGGGCCAACGTCCTGACTTTC. The whole variable domain, filled in from reference TRBV5-1 and TRBJ2-6, reads KAGVTQTPRYLIKTRGQQVTLSCSPISGHRSVSWYQQTPGQGLQFLFEYFSETQRNKGNFPGRFSGRQFSNSRSEMNVSTLELGDSALYLCASSSMTGSSGANVLTFGAGSRLTVL.

The chain has TRBV5-4 and TRBJ1-6, with D perhaps matching TRBD1 (6 bases). The CDR3 extends over 14 amino acids. V lost 3 bases and J lost 9, with 13 bases in between. Per germline, CDR1 SGHNT and CDR2 YYREEE (reference sequence). CDR3 amino acids: CASSYREASSPLHF. Here the CDR3 DNA reads TGTGCCAGCAGCTACAGGGAAGCGAGTTCACCCCTCCACTTT.

Comment on this clone: Other nucleotide sequences from this sample produce the same CDR3. This chain links TRBV28 with TRBJ1-5; D not certain. The germline V gene encodes CDR1 MDHEN and CDR2 SYDVKM. The length of the CDR3 is 13 residues. Trimming took 2 bases from V and 6 from J, leaving 8 bases between them. CDR3 region: CASSLKGAQPQHF. DNA of the CDR3: TGTGCCAGCAGTTTAAAGGGCGCTCAGCCCCAGCATTTT.

This clone appeared a single time. The V gene is TRBV7-2, the J gene TRBJ2-7; 8 bases are shared with TRBD2. The ends lost 4 bases at V and 1 base at J; junction bases unmatched: 9. This CDR3 comprises 16 residues. The V gene's germline CDR1 is SGHTA and CDR2 FQGNSA. The CDR3 here is CASSSLAGGTSYEQYV. DNA for the CDR3: TGTGCCAGCAGCTCCCTCGCGGGGGGAACTTCCTACGAGCAGTACGTC.

V and J are TRBV5-1 and TRBJ2-7; TRBD2 matches at 11 bases. Trimming took 0 bases from V and 3 from J; bases not matched to a gene: 11. This CDR3 is built from 18 residues. Germline-derived CDR1 and CDR2 are SGHRS and YFSETQ. CDR3 sequence: CASSLGLAGNFSYYEQYF. The CDR3 nucleotides read TGCGCCAGCAGCTTGGGACTAGCGGGGAATTTCTCCTACTACGAGCAGTACTTC.

This chain uses TRBV28 with TRBJ1-1; possible D gene TRBD1, 5 bases. CDR3 length equals 13 residues. Trimming removed 6 bases from V and 2 bases from J, with 10 bases in between. Germline CDR1 is MDHEN and CDR2 is SYDVKM. In DNA form, the CDR3 reads TGTGCCAGCAGGCGGACACCTAACACTGAAGCTTTCTTT. Encoded protein: CASRRTPNTEAFF.

This chain joins TRBV6-1 and TRBJ2-7, with TRBD2 as a possible D gene (6 bases). V shed 4 bases and J shed 5 bases, with 21 bases lying between them. Germline lookup yields CDR1 MNHNS and CDR2 SASEGT. The CDR3 is 16 amino acids. The CDR3, as DNA: TGTGCCAGCAGTGTGGCGGGATCGTCGAGCCTCCACGAGCAGTACGTC. It codes for CASSVAGSSSLHEQYV.

This clone appeared a single time. The chain has TRBV6-5 and TRBJ2-5, with 8 nucleotides matching TRBD1. CDR3 length: 14 amino acids. The germline CDR1 and CDR2 sequences are MNHEY and SVGAGI. With V trimmed by 2 bases and J by 6 bases, 5 bases remained unmatched. The CDR3 nucleotides read TGTGCCAGCAGTTACCCGGACAGGGCCCAGACCCAGTACTTC. Amino acids: CASSYPDRAQTQYF.

The gene calls are TRBV4-3 and TRBJ2-1, with D possibly matching TRBD1 (6 bases). V was clipped by 0 bases and J by 2 bases, with 8 bases between them. Germline values: CDR1 LGHNA, CDR2 YSLEER. The CDR3 is 15 amino acids. The CDR3 loop is CASSQDRGAYNEQFF. The DNA of the CDR3 is TGCGCCAGCAGCCAAGACAGGGGTGCCTACAATGAGCAGTTCTTC.

The rearrangement links TRBV5-4 to TRBJ2-3; weak D call: TRBD2 (6 bases). Germline V gene sequence: CDR1 SGHNT, CDR2 YYREEE (reference sequence). The CDR3 consists of 15 residues. With 0 bases removed from V and 1 base from J, the gap between germline ends came to 9 bases. The chain's CDR3 is CASSLGGVGTDTQYF. The DNA for the CDR3 is TGTGCCAGCAGCTTGGGCGGGGTTGGCACAGATACGCAGTATTTT. The variable domain in full, completed from reference TRBV5-4 and TRBJ2-3, reads ETGVTQSPTHLIKTRGQQVTLRCSSQSGHNTVSWYQQALGQGPQFIFQYYREEENGRGNFPPRFSGLQFPNYSSELNVNALELDDSALYLCASSLGGVGTDTQYFGPGTRLTVL.

This clone appeared once. J is TRBJ2-5 and V is TRBV18; D unclear. Trimming left V 0 bases short and J 5 bases short, with 13 bases between. Per the germline V gene, CDR1 is KGHSH and CDR2 is LQKENI. The CDR3 is 15 residues long. The CDR3 DNA follows: TGTGCCAGCTCACCACCGGGCGGTGGGTACGAGACCCAGTACTTC. Its translation: CASSPPGGGYETQYF.

The table lists this clone with a count of one. The chain joins TRBV5-4 to TRBJ1-1, with D unresolved. Germline V gene sequence: CDR1 SGHNT, CDR2 YYREEE (reference sequence). This CDR3 is built from 15 residues. The V end lost 4 bases, the J end lost 0 bases, and 13 bases lay between the germline ends. CDR3 nucleotide sequence: TGTGCCAGCAGCCGTCGGGCTCTCTTGAACACTGAAGCTTTCTTT. Translated: CASSRRALLNTEAFF. Together with reference TRBV5-4 and TRBJ1-1, the CDR3 gives the full variable domain: ETGVTQSPTHLIKTRGQQVTLRCSSQSGHNTVSWYQQALGQGPQFIFQYYREEENGRGNFPPRFSGLQFPNYSSELNVNALELDDSALYLCASSRRALLNTEAFFGQGTRLTVV.

The chain has TRBV19 and TRBJ2-3; D is ambiguous. The CDR3 has 10 residues. Trimming removed 8 bases from V and 8 bases from J, with 8 bases in between. Germline lookup yields CDR1 LNHDA and CDR2 SQIVND (reference sequence). In nucleotides, the CDR3 is TGTGCCAGTGGATGGGTTACGCAGTATTTT. This translates into CASGWVTQYF.

The rearrangement links TRBV19 to TRBJ2-5; tentatively, D is TRBD1 (6 bases). CDR3 size: 14 residues. Trimming cost V 4 bases and J 2 bases, with 11 bases left between them. Germline-derived CDR1 and CDR2 are LNHDA and SQIVND (reference sequence). The CDR3: CASSTGQKQETQYF. In nucleotides, the CDR3 is TGTGCCAGTAGTACCGGACAGAAACAAGAGACCCAGTACTTC.

CDR3 sequence: CASRGGPNTGELFF. The DNA of the CDR3 is TGTGCCAGCAGGGGCGGTCCCAACACCGGGGAGCTGTTTTTT. This chain uses TRBV2 with TRBJ2-2; no clear D gene. Germline values: CDR1 SNHLY, CDR2 FYNNEI. Trimming removed 6 bases from V and 2 bases from J, with 10 bases in between. CDR3 length: 14 residues.